A single sample is the source of the 32 T cell receptor beta chains below, sequenced in a study of T cell responses to AZD1222 COVID-19 vaccine. Profiled with immunoSEQ multiplex PCR; TCRdb holds only in-frame clones, not every one. This sample has 150,000 to 200,000 clones; less than 95% occur once, and the top ten carry around 1.3%. This specimen consisted of peripheral blood, obtained on day 0 of AZD1222 vaccination. The receptors were sampled from an adult in good health.

The chain employs TRBV30 and TRBJ1-6; D not resolved. V was pared by 5 bases and J by 7 bases, with 9 bases between. The CDR3 has 12 amino acids. The germline gives CDR1 GTSNPN, CDR2 SVGIG (reference sequence). The CDR3 reads CAWDLGNSPLHF. The CDR3 coding sequence is TGTGCCTGGGATCTAGGGAATTCACCCCTCCACTTT.

This chain uses TRBV5-4 with TRBJ1-2; 10 bases match TRBD1. The germline CDR1 and CDR2 sequences are SGHNT and YYREEE (reference sequence). Trimming removed 6 bases from V and 0 bases from J; junction bases left unmatched: 8. The CDR3 totals 16 residues. This CDR3 reads CASIPGTGDANYGYTF. The CDR3 DNA sequence: TGTGCCAGCATCCCAGGGACAGGGGATGCTAACTATGGCTACACCTTC.

V gene TRBV5-1 combines with J gene TRBJ1-1, with TRBD1 matching 10 bases. This CDR3 comprises 15 residues. Per germline, CDR1 SGHRS and CDR2 YFSETQ. V lost 3 bases to trimming and J lost 0 bases; unmatched junction nucleotides: 2. This chain's CDR3 is CASSWGQGMNTEAFF. The DNA of the CDR3 is TGCGCCAGCAGCTGGGGACAGGGGATGAACACTGAAGCTTTCTTT.

This chain links TRBV28 with TRBJ1-2; D is ambiguous. The germline gives CDR1 MDHEN, CDR2 SYDVKM. V gave up 6 bases and J gave up 6 bases, with 14 bases separating them. This CDR3 has 13 amino acids. CDR3 region: CASRGNIGDGYTF. The CDR3 DNA sequence: TGTGCCAGCAGGGGGAACATCGGGGATGGCTACACCTTC.

The V gene is TRBV2, the J gene TRBJ2-3; the match to TRBD2 covers 8 bases. This CDR3 spans 15 amino acids. The germline V gene has CDR1 SNHLY and CDR2 FYNNEI. V shed 6 bases and J 0 bases; nucleotides not matched to a gene: 5. CDR3 sequence: CASSRLASSTDTQYF. CDR3 bases: TGTGCCAGCAGCCGACTAGCGTCTAGCACAGATACGCAGTATTTT.

The chain couples TRBV9 to TRBJ1-1, with D tentatively TRBD1 (6 bases). With 3 bases removed from V and 6 bases from J, the gap between germline ends came to 12 bases. The CDR3 sequence is 13 residues long. Germline CDR1 and CDR2: SGDLS and YYNGEE. Here the CDR3 DNA reads TGTGCCAGCAGCGACGGGACACTTTCTGAAGCTTTCTTT. It yields the protein CASSDGTLSEAFF.

This clone was seen only once. V and J are TRBV7-2 and TRBJ1-2, with D hard to call. CDR3 length: 11 amino acids. Trimming cost V 5 bases and J 10 bases, with 11 bases left between them. Looked up from germline, CDR1 is SGHTA and CDR2 is FQGNSA. The CDR3 here is CASSLQRDYTF. CDR3 bases: TGTGCCAGCAGCCTACAGCGGGACTACACCTTC. The entire variable domain, with the rest obtained from reference TRBV7-2 and TRBJ1-2, is as follows: GAGVSQSPSNKVTEKGKDVELRCDPISGHTALYWYRQSLGQGLEFLIYFQGNSAPDKSGLPSDRFSAERTGGSVSTLTIQRTQQEDSAVYLCASSLQRDYTFGSGTRLTVV.

This rearrangement joins TRBV3-1 (or the pseudogene TRBV3-2) to TRBJ2-7; no clear D. CDR1 is LGHDT, CDR2 YNNKEL, per germline (reference sequence). This CDR3 contains 11 residues. The V end lost 3 bases, the J end lost 5 bases, and 5 bases lay between the germline ends. The CDR3 loop reads CASSHGHEQYF. CDR3 sequence (DNA): TGTGCCAGCAGCCACGGCCACGAGCAGTACTTC.

The V gene is TRBV7-9, the J gene TRBJ1-2; a possible D gene is TRBD1 (5 bases). CDR3 length equals 16 residues. The V end was cut by 1 base, the J end by 13 bases, with 25 bases between. The germline gives CDR1 SEHNR, CDR2 FQNEAQ (reference sequence). Written as DNA, the CDR3 is TGTGCCAGCAGCTTAGATCGCGTCTTTGTCAGGGTCCTCCTCACCTTC. This codes for CASSLDRVFVRVLLTF.

This chain uses TRBV5-4 with TRBJ1-1; 7 nucleotides match TRBD1. Germline loops: CDR1 SGHNT, CDR2 YYREEE (reference sequence). V was clipped by 2 bases and J by 5 bases; unmatched bases: 9. This CDR3 is built from 15 residues. The CDR3 DNA is TGTGCCAGCAGCTTTCCTACAGGGGTATCGACTGAAGCTTTCTTT. Translation gives CASSFPTGVSTEAFF.

V usage is TRBV2 and J usage is TRBJ1-6; 8 bases fit TRBD1. The CDR3 spans 17 residues. CDR1 is SNHLY, CDR2 FYNNEI, per germline. V shed 0 bases, J shed 7 bases, and the junction held 8 bases outside the gene matches. The CDR3: CASSEAPGRGLNSPLHF. Here the CDR3 DNA reads TGTGCCAGCAGTGAAGCGCCGGGCAGGGGGCTGAATTCACCCCTCCACTTT. The variable domain in full, with the rest retrieved from reference TRBV2 and TRBJ1-6, is EPEVTQTPSHQVTQMGQEVILRCVPISNHLYFYWYRQILGQKVEFLVSFYNNEISEKSEIFDDQFSVERPDGSNFTLKIRSTKLEDSAMYFCASSEAPGRGLNSPLHFGNGTRLTVT.

The chain uses TRBV10-3 and TRBJ1-5; no definite D call. Trimming removed 3 bases at V and 7 bases at J, with 7 bases between. Germline V CDR1 and CDR2: ENHRY, SYGVKD. The length of the CDR3 is 12 residues. For the CDR3, the DNA is TGTGCCATCAGTGAACTAGGGCAGCCCCAGCATTTT. This translates into CAISELGQPQHF.

V is TRBV4-1 and J is TRBJ2-1; tentatively, D is TRBD1 (5 bases). Trimming pared 2 bases from V and 9 bases from J, leaving 20 bases between. This CDR3 comprises 16 residues. Germline-derived CDR1 and CDR2 are MGHRA and YSYEKL. This chain's CDR3 is CASSQPRAGNAGEQFF. CDR3 DNA: TGCGCCAGCAGCCAACCTAGGGCAGGGAATGCAGGTGAGCAGTTCTTC.

The gene calls are TRBV29-1 and TRBJ2-2, with TRBD1 matching 7 bases. Germline loops: CDR1 SQVTM, CDR2 ANQGSEA. CDR3 length: 13 amino acids. J gave up 2 bases and V 6 bases, and 3 bases lay outside the gene matches. The CDR3 DNA sequence: TGCAGCGTACGGACAGGAAACACCGGGGAGCTGTTTTTT. The encoded protein is CSVRTGNTGELFF.

V is TRBV6-2 or TRBV6-3 and J is TRBJ2-1; TRBD2 matches at 16 bases. This CDR3 spans 16 amino acids. With 2 bases clipped from V and 7 bases from J, the junction kept 2 bases outside the gene matches. Germline V CDR1 and CDR2: MNHEY, SVGEGT. CDR3 in amino acids: CASSYLGLAGGNEQFF. The CDR3 DNA follows: TGTGCCAGCAGTTACCTGGGACTAGCGGGAGGGAATGAGCAGTTCTTC.

The chain combines TRBV3-1 (or the pseudogene TRBV3-2) with TRBJ1-3; 9 nucleotides line up with TRBD1. V shed 4 bases, J shed 4 bases, and the junction held 2 bases outside the gene matches. CDR3 length equals 14 residues. Germline V CDR1 and CDR2: LGHDT, YNNKEL (reference sequence). The CDR3 region has the DNA TGTGCCAGCAGCCCCGGGACAGGGGGAAACACCATATATTTT. It encodes CASSPGTGGNTIYF.

The V gene is TRBV6-5, the J gene TRBJ1-5; no definite D call. The germline V gene encodes CDR1 MNHEY and CDR2 SVGAGI. The CDR3 length is 12 residues. The V gene lost 4 bases and the J gene lost 6 bases, with 7 bases spanning the gap. This CDR3 is CASSFPGQPQHF. The CDR3 DNA follows: TGTGCCAGCAGTTTTCCGGGTCAGCCCCAGCATTTT.

The chain couples TRBV5-4 to TRBJ2-7; TRBD2 is a possible D gene (6 bases). The V gene's germline CDR1 is SGHNT and CDR2 YYREEE (reference sequence). Trimming removed 2 bases at V and 6 bases at J, with 18 bases between. The CDR3 is 15 residues long. The CDR3 protein is CASSFGRDFVGEQYF. Written as DNA, the CDR3 is TGTGCCAGCAGCTTCGGCCGGGACTTTGTGGGCGAGCAGTACTTC.

The chain combines TRBV7-9 with TRBJ1-4, with 8 bases matching TRBD1. The CDR3 is 15 amino acids. Trimming at V came to 5 bases and at J to 8 bases, leaving 10 bases not matched to a gene. Germline CDR1 SEHNR, CDR2 FQNEAQ (reference sequence). CDR3 amino acids: CASSRTRGLSEKLFF. The CDR3 coding sequence is TGTGCCAGCAGCCGTACCAGGGGGCTGAGCGAAAAACTGTTTTTT.

The V and J genes are TRBV7-2 and TRBJ2-1, with D possibly TRBD2 on 6 matching bases. The CDR3 runs to 13 residues. From germline, CDR1 is SGHTA and CDR2 FQGNSA. The V and J ends lost 8 bases and 0 bases respectively, with 8 bases between them. As DNA, the CDR3 is TGTGCCAGCGGTAGCGGCTCCTACAATGAGCAGTTCTTC. This codes for CASGSGSYNEQFF.

This clone was observed a single time. The genes are TRBV28 and TRBJ1-1, with D uncertain. This CDR3 has 14 amino acids. The V and J ends lost 6 bases and 0 bases respectively, with 11 bases between them. From germline, CDR1 is MDHEN and CDR2 SYDVKM. CDR3 sequence reads: CASSRQDMNTEAFF. The CDR3 DNA reads TGTGCCAGCAGCAGACAAGACATGAACACTGAAGCTTTCTTT.

V and J are TRBV30 and TRBJ2-1; 11 nucleotides align to TRBD2. Germline V gene sequence: CDR1 GTSNPN, CDR2 SVGIG (reference sequence). The length of the CDR3 is 14 residues. V lost 5 bases and J lost 4; bases outside the gene matches: 4. CDR3 DNA: TGTGCCTGGGCCGGGACTAGCGGATACAATGAGCAGTTCTTC. Amino acids: CAWAGTSGYNEQFF.

The rearrangement links TRBV10-3 to TRBJ1-6; D is unresolved. The CDR3 spans 12 residues. Germline-derived CDR1 and CDR2 are ENHRY and SYGVKD. V was clipped by 2 bases and J by 7 bases, with 3 bases between them. CDR3 in amino acids: CAISEGNSPLHF. As DNA, the CDR3 is TGTGCCATCAGTGAGGGCAATTCACCCCTCCACTTT.

The chain recombines TRBV30 with TRBJ2-1, with a possible D match to TRBD2 (5 bases). The CDR3 covers 13 residues. Germline V gene data show CDR1 as GTSNPN and CDR2 as SVGIG (reference sequence). With 0 bases removed from V and 6 bases from J, the gap between germline ends came to 9 bases. The CDR3 protein is CAWSVSGGNEQFF. The CDR3 DNA reads TGTGCCTGGAGTGTATCAGGAGGCAATGAGCAGTTCTTC.

The chain has TRBV30 and TRBJ1-6; D not resolved. The CDR3 loop spans 12 amino acids. The V and J ends lost 0 bases and 8 bases respectively, with 5 bases between them. CDR1 is GTSNPN, CDR2 SVGIG, per germline (reference sequence). The CDR3 sequence is CAWSVTYSPLHF. CDR3 nucleotide sequence: TGTGCCTGGAGTGTTACCTATTCACCCCTCCACTTT.

This chain joins TRBV25-1 and TRBJ1-6; D possibly corresponds to TRBD1 (5 bases). Per germline, CDR1 MGHDK and CDR2 SYGVNS. The CDR3 extends over 14 amino acids. The V and J ends lost 7 bases and 5 bases respectively, with 12 bases between them. Written as DNA, the CDR3 is TGTGCCAGCAAGGGAGGGGTAAATAATTCACCCCTCCACTTT. Amino acids: CASKGGVNNSPLHF.

The chain couples TRBV4-1 to TRBJ1-2, with 11 bases aligning to TRBD1. Germline CDR1 reads MGHRA; CDR2 reads YSYEKL. The CDR3 spans 14 residues. J gave up 11 bases and V 4 bases, and 9 bases lay outside the gene matches. CDR3 sequence: CASSRTGGVDTYTF. In DNA, the CDR3 is TGCGCCAGCAGCCGGACAGGGGGCGTAGACACTTACACCTTC.

CDR3 in amino acids: CASSFDRDTEAFF. The DNA for the CDR3 is TGTGCCAGCAGCTTCGACAGGGATACTGAAGCTTTCTTT. The chain employs TRBV5-6 and TRBJ1-1; 7 bases match TRBD1. This CDR3 comprises 13 residues. V lost 2 bases, J lost 5 bases, and 3 bases stayed unmatched. Germline V gene sequence: CDR1 SGHDT, CDR2 YYEEEE.

This chain connects TRBV7-2 to TRBJ2-3; TRBD2 matches at 12 bases. CDR3 size: 15 residues. The junction had 8 bases not matched to a gene; V was cut back by 5 bases and J by 8 bases. From germline, CDR1 is SGHTA and CDR2 FQGNSA. The DNA for the CDR3 is TGTGCCAGCAGCCCGCTAGCGGGAGGGGAGGGTACGCAGTATTTT. Translating gives CASSPLAGGEGTQYF.

Turning to this clone: Other DNA sequences from this sample encode an identical CDR3 as well. The J gene is TRBJ1-6, the V gene TRBV7-2; tentative D call: TRBD1 (6 bases). The CDR3 is 15 amino acids. Germline V gives CDR1 SGHTA, CDR2 FQGNSA. V shed 3 bases and J shed 9 bases, with 15 bases lying between them. The CDR3 DNA reads TGTGCCAGCAGCTTTCTCAGGGGTTTAGCTTCACCCCTCCACTTT. It encodes CASSFLRGLASPLHF.

About this clone: Other DNA sequences in this sample translate to the same CDR3. V and J are TRBV12-3 or TRBV12-4 and TRBJ2-7; the D call may be TRBD1 or TRBD2 (5 bases each). The CDR3 sequence is 13 residues long. Deletions cut 5 bases from V and 3 bases from J, with 11 bases between. The CDR3 DNA is TGTGCCAGCAGTCCGGGACGGAGCTACGAGCAGTACTTC. Translating it yields CASSPGRSYEQYF.

The chain combines TRBV4-1 with TRBJ1-4, with D maybe TRBD1 (6 bases). Germline CDR1 and CDR2: MGHRA and YSYEKL. The ends were cut back, 4 bases at V and 8 bases at J, with 17 bases in the middle. The CDR3 spans 15 residues. The CDR3 DNA reads TGCGCCAGCAGCCCAACAGGCCGTGGGGGCGAAAAACTGTTTTTT. As protein: CASSPTGRGGEKLFF.